This is a list of T cell receptor beta chains from one sample in a study of T cells in narcolepsy. TCRdb's table, derived via immunoSEQ multiplex PCR, lists solely in-frame clones and lacks some. The sample lists over 30,000 clones, about 85% occurring once. Sequencing was performed on CD45RA- memory CD4+ T cells from PBMCs. These receptors were taken from a human donor with narcolepsy. The CDR3 runs from the conserved cysteine through the conserved F or W. D genes are given only for firm matches. Some rows mark clone size as missing; the rest say once, few, many or name a class of expanded clone.

clone size	V gene	J gene	D gene	CDR3 DNA	CDR3 protein
once	TRBV7-9	TRBJ2-5	-	TGTGCCAGCAGCTATGACAGCTACCAAGAGACCCAGTACTTC	CASSYDSYQETQYF
-	TRBV28	TRBJ1-4	-	TGTGCCAGCAGAGGGCGAGTTGCAACTAATGAAAAACTGTTTTTT	CASRGRVATNEKLFF
-	TRBV10-3	TRBJ1-2	-	TGTGCCATCAGGACTCATTGGGGCTACACCTTC	CAIRTHWGYTF
-	TRBV7-2	TRBJ2-1	TRBD2	TGTGCCAGCAGCTTGGGACTAGCGGATTACAATGAGCAGTTCTTC	CASSLGLADYNEQFF
-	TRBV6-1	TRBJ2-7	TRBD1	TGTGCCAGCAGTGACATTCGGACAGGGAACTCCTACGAGCAGTACTTC	CASSDIRTGNSYEQYF
once	TRBV19	TRBJ2-5	TRBD2	TGTGCCAGTAGTACGACTAGCGAGGGGGAGACCCAGTACTTC	CASSTTSEGETQYF
medium-sized	TRBV6-6	TRBJ1-3	-	TGTGCCAGCAGTTACGAAGGTTCCTCTGGAAACACCATATATTTT	CASSYEGSSGNTIYF
-	TRBV4-1	TRBJ2-7	-	TGCGCCAGCAGCCAATCGAACAGGGTGATGATCGAGCAGTACTTC	CASSQSNRVMIEQYF
-	TRBV30	TRBJ1-2	-	TGTGCCTGGAGTGTACGGGGGGCGCCTAACTATGGCTACACCTTC	CAWSVRGAPNYGYTF
-	TRBV18	TRBJ2-7	TRBD1	TGTGCCAGCTCGCCGCTTCCAGGGACAGGCTCCTACGAGCAGTACTTC	CASSPLPGTGSYEQYF
-	TRBV30	TRBJ1-2	-	TGTGCCTGGAGTGTATTAGGGGGAGGAGTTGGCTACACCTTC	CAWSVLGGGVGYTF
-	TRBV9	TRBJ1-1	-	TGTGCCAGCAGCCGTTCTAGCGGGGTTATGAACACTGAAGCTTTCTTT	CASSRSSGVMNTEAFF
-	TRBV15	TRBJ1-2	TRBD1	TGTGCCACCAGCAGAAGACAGGGGATCTATGGCTACACCTTC	CATSRRQGIYGYTF
few	TRBV28	TRBJ2-7	-	TGTGCCAGCATCGGGGGAGTTTCCTACGAGCAGTACTTC	CASIGGVSYEQYF
-	TRBV7-9	TRBJ2-5	-	TGTGCCAGCAGTTTCCCTCTTCTCAGTGAAGAGACCCAGTACTTC	CASSFPLLSEETQYF
-	TRBV6-6	TRBJ2-1	TRBD2	TGTGCCACTTCGGGCGGGGGAATGGGCAATGAGCAGTTCTTC	CATSGGGMGNEQFF
once	TRBV6-1	TRBJ1-1	-	TGTGCCAGCAGTGATTCGGCAGGAACTTACACTGAAGCTTTCTTT	CASSDSAGTYTEAFF
-	TRBV6-6	TRBJ1-2	TRBD1	TGTGCCAGCAGTATGGGCCGACAGGGGCTCTATGGCTACACCTTC	CASSMGRQGLYGYTF
-	TRBV18	TRBJ1-5	TRBD1	TGTGCCAGCTCCCAAGACAGGGGGACTTATCAGCCCCAGCATTTT	CASSQDRGTYQPQHF
-	TRBV5-1	TRBJ2-1	-	TGCGCCAGCAGCGATTCGGGCAATGAGCAGTTCTTC	CASSDSGNEQFF
-	TRBV4-2	TRBJ2-4	TRBD1	TGTGCCAGCAGCCCCAGACAGGGCGATTTAGCCAAAAACATTCAGTACTTC	CASSPRQGDLAKNIQYF
-	TRBV30	TRBJ2-7	-	TGTGCCTGGAGTGTAGAAGGGAGGAGGACCTACGAGCAGTACTTC	CAWSVEGRRTYEQYF
-	TRBV7-6	TRBJ2-7	-	TGTGCCAGCAGCCACCCCGCAGGGTCTTTCTACGAGCAGTACTTC	CASSHPAGSFYEQYF
-	TRBV7-2	TRBJ1-1	-	TGTGCCAGCAGCTTCCAAGTGAACACTGAAGCTTTCTTT	CASSFQVNTEAFF
-	TRBV19	TRBJ1-2	-	TGTGCCAGTACCTCCCCGTGGGGGCGGGATGGCTACACCTTC	CASTSPWGRDGYTF
-	TRBV4-1	TRBJ2-1	TRBD1	TGCGCCAGCAGCTGGGGACAGGGATCCTACAATGAGCAGTTCTTC	CASSWGQGSYNEQFF
-	TRBV7-9	TRBJ2-6	TRBD2	TGTGCCAGCAGCTTACGGTCGGCGGGGGGCTCTGGGGCCAACGTCCTGACTTTC	CASSLRSAGGSGANVLTF
-	TRBV6-1	TRBJ2-5	-	TGTGCCAGCAGTATCGGGGCCCTGGGTGGGGAGACCCAGTACTTC	CASSIGALGGETQYF
-	TRBV18	TRBJ1-1	-	TGTGCCAGCTCATTCAAGGGGGGCGTTGAGGCTTTCTTT	CASSFKGGVEAFF
-	TRBV2	TRBJ1-5	TRBD1	TGTGCCAGCAGAGTGGGACAGGCGGAAAATCAGCCCCAGCATTTT	CASRVGQAENQPQHF
-	TRBV6-1	TRBJ2-5	-	TGTGCCAGCAGTGAATGGGGGGAACAAGAGACCCAGTACTTC	CASSEWGEQETQYF
-	TRBV5-1	TRBJ2-5	-	TGCGCCAGCAGCGGCGGGACTCAGGAGACCCAGTACTTC	CASSGGTQETQYF
few	TRBV14	TRBJ1-1	-	TGTGCCAGCAGTTCGCAGGGTTTGAACACTGAAGCTTTCTTT	CASSSQGLNTEAFF
-	TRBV29-1	TRBJ1-1	-	TGCAGCGTTGCCCCGATGACTGAAGCTTTCTTT	CSVAPMTEAFF
-	TRBV30	TRBJ1-2	-	TGTGCCTGGAGTATGAGACAGCTTAACTATGGCTACACCTTC	CAWSMRQLNYGYTF
-	TRBV5-3	TRBJ2-3	TRBD2	TGTGCCAGAAGCTTCGACGGGGGGATCACAGATACGCAGTATTTT	CARSFDGGITDTQYF
-	TRBV6-4	TRBJ1-1	TRBD1	TGTGCCAGCAGCCCAGACACAGGGGACACTGAAGCTTTCTTT	CASSPDTGDTEAFF
-	TRBV5-1	TRBJ2-2	TRBD1	TGCGCCAGCAGCCTCGGACAGGGTGGGACCGGGGAGCTGTTTTTT	CASSLGQGGTGELFF
-	TRBV28	TRBJ1-2	-	TGTGCCACCCTGGGGGTGGACTATGGCTACACCTTC	CATLGVDYGYTF
-	TRBV28	TRBJ2-2	-	TGTGCCAGCAGTTTAATTTTGGGTTCCGGGGAGCTGTTTTTT	CASSLILGSGELFF
-	TRBV29-1	TRBJ1-2	TRBD1	TGCAGCGGCCGGACAGGGGATGGCTACACCTTC	CSGRTGDGYTF
-	TRBV6-5	TRBJ2-5	TRBD2	TGTGCCAGCAGTACTAGCGTCACCCGGTTGGAGACCCAGTACTTC	CASSTSVTRLETQYF
-	TRBV15	TRBJ2-1	-	TGTGCCACCAGCAGAGGGGGAAGGGACAATGAGCAGTTCTTC	CATSRGGRDNEQFF
-	TRBV7-2	TRBJ2-5	-	TGTGCCAGCAGCGCCCAAGAGACCCAGTACTTC	CASSAQETQYF
-	TRBV10-3	TRBJ2-3	TRBD2	TGTGCCACCGGACTAGCGGGGGGCCGGGGTGCAGATACGCAGTATTTT	CATGLAGGRGADTQYF
-	TRBV7-8	TRBJ2-7	TRBD2	TGTGCCAGCAGCTTAGCCGGGGGGGGGATCTCCTACGAGCAGTACTTC	CASSLAGGGISYEQYF
-	TRBV5-7	TRBJ2-7	-	TGTGCCAGCAGCTATACAGGTTACGAGCAGTACTTC	CASSYTGYEQYF
-	TRBV27	TRBJ2-1	-	TGTGCCAGCAGTTCGGGACTCCAACTGGATGAGCAGTTCTTC	CASSSGLQLDEQFF
-	TRBV9	TRBJ2-1	-	TGTGCCAGCACCTTGATTACGGACAGCAATTATAGGGATGAGCAGTTCTTC	CASTLITDSNYRDEQFF
-	TRBV7-3	TRBJ1-3	-	TGTGCCAGCAGCTTCGGCCGGGGTAGCCGCTCTGGAAACACCATATATTTT	CASSFGRGSRSGNTIYF
-	TRBV6-5	TRBJ2-3	-	TGTGCCAGCAACTCGGGGCTTACGCAGTATTTT	CASNSGLTQYF
-	TRBV28	TRBJ2-7	-	TGTGCCAGCGGACGGCTTCGTCTAGAGCAGTACTTC	CASGRLRLEQYF
once	TRBV7-2	TRBJ1-2	TRBD1	TGTGCCAGCAGGCCGGGACAGGGAGACTATGGCTACACCTTC	CASRPGQGDYGYTF
-	TRBV7-2	TRBJ1-1	TRBD1	TGTGCCAGCAGCTTAGCGCAGGGGGCGCGGGCTTTCTTT	CASSLAQGARAFF
medium-sized	TRBV18	TRBJ2-1	-	TGTGCCAGCTCACTCACCTTTAGGTCAGATGAGCAGTTCTTC	CASSLTFRSDEQFF
-	TRBV2	TRBJ2-1	-	TGTGCCAGCAGTGAGGGCCAGCTGCCCCTACATGAGCAGTTCTTC	CASSEGQLPLHEQFF
-	TRBV6-1	TRBJ1-1	-	TGTGCCACCGATGGACGGCCTATGAACACTGAAGCTTTCTTT	CATDGRPMNTEAFF
once	TRBV6-5	TRBJ2-1	TRBD1	TGTGCCAGCAAACAGGGGGGTAGAAATGAGCAGTTCTTC	CASKQGGRNEQFF
-	TRBV18	TRBJ2-3	-	TGTGCCAGCTCACCACCGGGGTGGACAGATACGCAGTATTTT	CASSPPGWTDTQYF
-	TRBV9	TRBJ2-5	TRBD2	TGTGCCAGCAGCGTAGAGGCTAGCGGAGAGACCCAGTACTTC	CASSVEASGETQYF